This TCR beta chain was sequenced in a study of blood T cell repertoires in COVID-19. About the research overall: The cDNA or gDNA used as material had been derived from T cells, B-cell-depleted T cells, or PBMCs.

Here immunoSEQ multiplex PCR was the method, and the copy in TCRdb shows in-frame clones only, minus some. This sample has about 120,000 clones, with approximately 90% found just once. Germline-derived CDR1 and CDR2 are WSHSY and SAAADI. The CDR3 is 15 residues long. Trimming left V 3 bases short and J 4 bases short, with 13 bases between. The sequencing input was peripheral blood. The sequence was obtained from a man aged 50-59 years with acute or convalescent COVID-19. The chain has TRBV10-2 and TRBJ1-5; no clear D. The CDR3 sequence is CASSDRSLTNQPQHF. The CDR3 DNA follows: TGCGCCAGCAGTGATCGGTCACTAACTAATCAGCCCCAGCATTTT.